Listed below are T cell receptor beta chains from one sample, sequenced in a study of CD8+ T cells in alopecia areata. Profiling relied on immunoSEQ multiplex PCR, and the TCRdb table lists in-frame clones only, not all of them. The data hold around 100,000 clones, with approximately 84% observed a single time. Sample: CD8+ T cells sorted from blood, taken between weeks 30 and 35, from a patient treated with tofacitinib. All receptors come from a human donor with alopecia areata. CDR3s include the opening cysteine and the closing phenylalanine or tryptophan. Fields, in order: V gene, J gene, D gene, clone size, CDR3 protein, CDR3 DNA. D genes are given only for firm matches. Some rows mark clone size as missing; the rest say once, few, many or name a class of expanded clone.

>TRBV27|TRBJ2-4|TRBD1|-
CASRATAQDRDAKNIQYF
TGTGCCAGCAGGGCGACCGCTCAAGACAGGGATGCTAAAAACATTCAGTACTTC
>TRBV25-1|TRBJ2-1|-|few
CASSEGGIIYNEQFF
TGTGCCAGCAGTGAGGGGGGAATTATCTACAATGAGCAGTTCTTC
>TRBV6-5|TRBJ1-2|-|-
CASSYRRATYGYTF
TGTGCCAGCAGTTACCGTCGCGCTACCTATGGCTACACCTTC
>TRBV29-1|TRBJ2-1|TRBD2|-
CSVEGLAGDNEQFF
TGCAGCGTTGAAGGACTAGCGGGGGACAATGAGCAGTTCTTC
>TRBV4-1|TRBJ2-1|-|-
CASSPADNEQFF
TGCGCCAGCAGCCCAGCGGACAATGAGCAGTTCTTC
>TRBV6-1|TRBJ2-1|-|-
CASSEEGAGAYNEQFF
TGTGCCAGCAGTGAAGAGGGAGCAGGAGCCTACAATGAGCAGTTCTTC
>TRBV4-2|TRBJ2-5|-|-
CASSQEAGQETQYF
TGTGCCAGCAGCCAAGAGGCAGGCCAAGAGACCCAGTACTTC
>TRBV28|TRBJ2-2|TRBD2|once
CASSPLIAGVINTGELFF
TGTGCCAGCAGTCCTTTAATAGCGGGAGTGATAAACACCGGGGAGCTGTTTTTT
>TRBV7-6|TRBJ2-7|-|-
CASSLAEGAYEQYF
TGTGCCAGCAGCTTAGCGGAAGGCGCGTACGAGCAGTACTTC
>TRBV6-1|TRBJ2-1|-|-
CASSNWDQAFF
TGTGCCAGCAGTAATTGGGACCAGGCGTTCTTC
>TRBV14|TRBJ2-1|-|-
CASSQVVLASSYNEQFF
TGTGCCAGCAGCCAAGTGGTTCTAGCGAGCTCCTACAATGAGCAGTTCTTC
>TRBV6-5|TRBJ2-1|TRBD1|-
CASSQTGSSYNEQFF
TGTGCCAGCAGTCAGACAGGGAGCTCCTACAATGAGCAGTTCTTC
>TRBV28|TRBJ2-7|TRBD2|-
CASSIRGGGYEQYF
TGTGCCAGCAGTATTCGCGGCGGGGGCTACGAGCAGTACTTC
>TRBV13|TRBJ2-1|-|-
CASSSRYNEQFF
TGTGCCAGCAGCTCCCGATACAATGAGCAGTTCTTC
>TRBV7-9|TRBJ1-4|-|once
CASSLPGFTNEKLFF
TGTGCCAGCAGCCTCCCGGGATTCACTAATGAAAAACTGTTTTTT
>TRBV27|TRBJ2-3|TRBD2|once
CASSLSGGALDTQYF
TGTGCCAGCAGTTTAAGCGGGGGGGCCTTGGATACGCAGTATTTT
>TRBV2|TRBJ2-3|TRBD2|-
CASSEGGSPDTQYF
TGTGCCAGCAGTGAGGGCGGGAGCCCAGATACGCAGTATTTT
>TRBV27|TRBJ2-7|-|-
CASSLAVSYEQYF
TGTGCCAGCAGTTTGGCAGTTTCCTACGAGCAGTACTTC
>TRBV7-8|TRBJ2-7|-|-
CASSVRDEQYF
TGTGCCAGCAGCGTTCGGGACGAGCAGTACTTC
>TRBV5-4|TRBJ2-2|-|-
CASSYHDTNTGELFF
TGTGCCAGCAGCTATCACGACACGAACACCGGGGAGCTGTTTTTT
>TRBV19|TRBJ2-3|TRBD2|-
CASTGIAGDTDTQYF
TGTGCCAGTACCGGTATCGCGGGAGATACAGATACGCAGTATTTT
>TRBV10-2|TRBJ2-1|TRBD1|-
CASSVGPGGHEQFF
TGCGCCAGCAGTGTCGGACCAGGGGGCCATGAGCAGTTCTTC
>TRBV9|TRBJ1-1|-|once
CASSAHRDRMNTEAFF
TGTGCCAGCAGCGCTCACAGGGATCGCATGAACACTGAAGCTTTCTTT
>TRBV5-1|TRBJ2-7|TRBD1|few
CASSLQGQGYRDEQYF
TGCGCCAGCAGCCTCCAGGGACAGGGCTATCGAGACGAGCAGTACTTC
>TRBV7-9|TRBJ1-1|-|-
CASSFPPGGNTEAFF
TGTGCCAGCAGCTTCCCCCCGGGGGGGAACACTGAAGCTTTCTTT
>TRBV19|TRBJ2-3|TRBD1|-
CASSWWTGGATDTQYF
TGTGCCAGTAGTTGGTGGACAGGGGGCGCGACAGATACGCAGTATTTT
>TRBV29-1|TRBJ2-7|TRBD1|-
CSVQQGQGSYEQYF
TGCAGCGTTCAACAGGGACAGGGGTCCTACGAGCAGTACTTC
>TRBV9|TRBJ2-7|TRBD1|-
CASSVGTGLVEQYF
TGTGCCAGCAGCGTCGGGACAGGGCTCGTCGAGCAGTACTTC